This T cell receptor (beta chain) is drawn from a study of blood T cell repertoires in COVID-19. Study-wide background: Acute-phase and convalescent COVID-19 samples originated in the United States, Italy and Spain. T cells, B-cell-depleted T cells, or PBMCs provided the cDNA or gDNA that served as material.

Authors' analysis steps: Nucleated cell number was recorded as an estimate derived from reference gene primer amplification. The table came from immunoSEQ multiplex PCR; TCRdb's copy has only in-frame clones and leaves some out. That table supplies the V and J calls and clone size; D and trimming were determined from the DNA. The table records over 100,000 clones, around 80% of them present only once. Germline V CDR1 and CDR2: SGHRS, YFSETQ. This CDR3 is 15 amino acids long. V gave up 0 bases and J gave up 1 base, with 10 bases separating them. V usage is TRBV5-1 and J usage is TRBJ1-1; D is unresolved. Sequenced input: peripheral blood. The TCR comes from a woman at least 80 years old with acute or convalescent COVID-19. The CDR3 DNA reads as TGCGCCAGCAGCTTGGATTCCTCCGGGAACACTGAAGCTTTCTTT. Its protein product is CASSLDSSGNTEAFF. The full variable domain, completed using reference TRBV5-1 and TRBJ1-1, is KAGVTQTPRYLIKTRGQQVTLSCSPISGHRSVSWYQQTPGQGLQFLFEYFSETQRNKGNFPGRFSGRQFSNSRSEMNVSTLELGDSALYLCASSLDSSGNTEAFFGQGTRLTVV.